This T cell receptor (beta chain) is from a study of T cell clonotyping in hematopoietic cell transplantation. Study-level background: Recipient samples before transplant were obtained post-cytoreduction. General study findings and limits: After transplant, recipient diversity fell while pathologically expanded clonotypes grew through day 180. At the given depth, recipient repertoires were over 95% de novo clonotypes. Higher Inverse Simpson Index values in graft donor and pretransplant recipient predicted broader posttransplant TCR diversity.

Time point described: recipient sample about 28 days before transplant, after cytoreduction. The table came from immunoSEQ multiplex PCR; TCRdb's copy has only in-frame clones and leaves some out. Counted here are 35,000 to 45,000 clones, around 95% occurring once; the ten biggest clones make up around 1.6%. On this clone: Its antigen is still unknown.

The junction had 6 bases not matched to a gene; V was cut back by 0 bases and J by 4 bases. The CDR3 spans 15 residues. In germline, CDR1 is SGHRS, CDR2 YFSETQ. V usage is TRBV5-1 and J usage is TRBJ1-1, with TRBD1 identical over 7 bases. The receptor comes from a man between 40 and 49 years old with chronic myeloid leukemia. Some clones in this sample may be carry-over from other donors' samples. This sample comprised peripheral blood mononuclear cells, obtained before stem cell transplant. Written as DNA, the CDR3 is TGCGCCAGCAGCTTGGGGGGACAGACCACCACTGAAGCTTTCTTT. Its translation: CASSLGGQTTTEAFF.